This entry concerns a single TCR beta chain. There are 19 residues in the CDR3. Per the germline V gene, CDR1 is SGHNT and CDR2 is YYREEE (reference sequence). V was clipped by 2 bases and J by 4 bases; unmatched bases: 12. This sample is part of a study of T cell changes during pregnancy in multiple sclerosis. Using immunoSEQ multiplex PCR, the repertoire was profiled, and TCRdb retains in-frame clones only, with some absent. This table has about 110,000 clones, around 90% appearing once. This TCR came from a female donor with multiple sclerosis, enrolled in a pregnancy study. The V call is TRBV5-4, the J call TRBJ2-6; 10 nucleotides match TRBD2. Sequencing used peripheral blood, obtained in the third trimester of pregnancy. Here the CDR3 DNA reads TGTGCCAGCAGCTTCCCAGCGGGAGGGTTGCTGAGGGGGGCCAACGTCCTGACTTTC. Protein product: CASSFPAGGLLRGANVLTF.